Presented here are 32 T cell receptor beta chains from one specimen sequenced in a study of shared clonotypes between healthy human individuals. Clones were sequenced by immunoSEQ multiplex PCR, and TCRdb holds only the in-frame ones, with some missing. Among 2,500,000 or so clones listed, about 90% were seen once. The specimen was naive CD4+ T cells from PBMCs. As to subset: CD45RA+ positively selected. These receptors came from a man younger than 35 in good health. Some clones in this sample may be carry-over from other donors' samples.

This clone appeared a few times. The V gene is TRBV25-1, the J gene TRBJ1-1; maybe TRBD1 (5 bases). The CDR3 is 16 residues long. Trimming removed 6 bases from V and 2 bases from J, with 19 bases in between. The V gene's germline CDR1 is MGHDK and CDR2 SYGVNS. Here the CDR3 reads CASRSTVWGINTEAFF. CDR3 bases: TGTGCCAGCAGAAGTACGGTGTGGGGGATTAACACTGAAGCTTTCTTT.

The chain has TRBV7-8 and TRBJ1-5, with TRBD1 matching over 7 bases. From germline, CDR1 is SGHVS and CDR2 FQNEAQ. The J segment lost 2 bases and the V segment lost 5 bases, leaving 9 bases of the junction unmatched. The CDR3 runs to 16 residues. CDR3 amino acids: CASSRTGASGNQPQHF. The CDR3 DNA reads TGTGCCAGCAGCCGTACAGGGGCGTCGGGCAATCAGCCCCAGCATTTT. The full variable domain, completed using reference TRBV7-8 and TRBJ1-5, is GAGVSQSPRYKVAKRGQDVALRCDPISGHVSLFWYQQALGQGPEFLTYFQNEAQLDKSGLPSDRFFAERPEGSVSTLKIQRTQQEDSAVYLCASSRTGASGNQPQHFGDGTRLSIL.

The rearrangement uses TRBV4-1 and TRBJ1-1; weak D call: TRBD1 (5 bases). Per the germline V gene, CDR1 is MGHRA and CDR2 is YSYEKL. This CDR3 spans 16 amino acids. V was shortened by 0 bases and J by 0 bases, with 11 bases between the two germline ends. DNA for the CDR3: TGCGCCAGCAGCCAAGAGATCCGACAGATGAACACTGAAGCTTTCTTT. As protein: CASSQEIRQMNTEAFF.

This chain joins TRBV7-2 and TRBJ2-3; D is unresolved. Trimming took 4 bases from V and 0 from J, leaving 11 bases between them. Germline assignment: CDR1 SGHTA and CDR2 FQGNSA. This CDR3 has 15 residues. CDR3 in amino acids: CASSYDRISTDTQYF. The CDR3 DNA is TGTGCCAGCAGCTACGATCGGATTAGCACAGATACGCAGTATTTT.

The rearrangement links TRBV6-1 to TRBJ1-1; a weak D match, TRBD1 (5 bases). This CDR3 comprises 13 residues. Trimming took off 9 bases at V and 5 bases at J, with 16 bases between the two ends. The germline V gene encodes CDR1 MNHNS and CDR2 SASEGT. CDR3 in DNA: TGTGCCAGTGGGGGTCGAGGCGGGACTGAAGCTTTCTTT. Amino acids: CASGGRGGTEAFF.

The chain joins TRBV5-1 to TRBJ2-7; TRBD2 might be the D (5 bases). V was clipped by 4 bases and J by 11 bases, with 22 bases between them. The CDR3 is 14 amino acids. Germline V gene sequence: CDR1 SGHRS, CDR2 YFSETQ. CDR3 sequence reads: CASSPLPWERAEYF. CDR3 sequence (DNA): TGCGCCAGCAGCCCGCTCCCTTGGGAGAGGGCGGAGTACTTC.

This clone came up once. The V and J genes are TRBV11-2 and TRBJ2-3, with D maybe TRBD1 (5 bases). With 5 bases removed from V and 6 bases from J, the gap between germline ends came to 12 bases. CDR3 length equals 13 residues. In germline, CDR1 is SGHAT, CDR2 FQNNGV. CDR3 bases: TGTGCCAGCAGCCTGACGAAGGGGGATACGCAGTATTTT. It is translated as CASSLTKGDTQYF.

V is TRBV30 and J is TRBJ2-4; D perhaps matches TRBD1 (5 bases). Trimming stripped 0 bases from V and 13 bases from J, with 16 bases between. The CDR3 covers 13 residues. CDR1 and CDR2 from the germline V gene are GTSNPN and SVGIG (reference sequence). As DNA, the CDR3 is TGTGCCTGGAGTGTAGAAAGTCCGACAGCACAGTACTTC. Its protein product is CAWSVESPTAQYF.

CDR3 nucleotide sequence: TGTGCCAGCAGTTACTCTGGGGGGGGATTTGAAAAACTGTTTTTT. Its protein product is CASSYSGGGFEKLFF. The genes are TRBV6-5 and TRBJ1-4; weak D call: TRBD1 (5 bases). V lost 0 bases and J 7 bases, leaving 12 bases between the germline ends. From germline, CDR1 is MNHEY and CDR2 SVGAGI. This CDR3 has 15 residues.

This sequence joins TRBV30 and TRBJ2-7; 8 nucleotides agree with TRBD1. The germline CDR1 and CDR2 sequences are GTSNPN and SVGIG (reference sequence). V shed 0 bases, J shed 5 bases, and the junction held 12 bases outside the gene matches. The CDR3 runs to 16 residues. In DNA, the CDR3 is TGTGCCTGGAGTGTAAGTCTGGGACAGGTCACCAACGAGCAGTACTTC. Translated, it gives CAWSVSLGQVTNEQYF.

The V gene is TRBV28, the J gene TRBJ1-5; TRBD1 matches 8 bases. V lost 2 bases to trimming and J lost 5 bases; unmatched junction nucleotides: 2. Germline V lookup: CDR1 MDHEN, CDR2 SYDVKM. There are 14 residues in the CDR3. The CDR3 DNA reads TGTGCCAGCAGTTTAAGGACAGGGTATCAGCCCCAGCATTTT. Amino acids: CASSLRTGYQPQHF. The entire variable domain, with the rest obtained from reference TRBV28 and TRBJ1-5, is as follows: DVKVTQSSRYLVKRTGEKVFLECVQDMDHENMFWYRQDPGLGLRLIYFSYDVKMKEKGDIPEGYSVSREKKERFSLILESASTNQTSMYLCASSLRTGYQPQHFGDGTRLSIL.

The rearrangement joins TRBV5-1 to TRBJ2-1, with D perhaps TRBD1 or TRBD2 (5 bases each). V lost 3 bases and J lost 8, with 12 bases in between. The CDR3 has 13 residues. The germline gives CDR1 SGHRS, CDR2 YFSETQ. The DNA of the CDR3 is TGCGCCAGCAGCTCTGACCGGGACCATGAGCAGTTCTTC. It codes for CASSSDRDHEQFF.

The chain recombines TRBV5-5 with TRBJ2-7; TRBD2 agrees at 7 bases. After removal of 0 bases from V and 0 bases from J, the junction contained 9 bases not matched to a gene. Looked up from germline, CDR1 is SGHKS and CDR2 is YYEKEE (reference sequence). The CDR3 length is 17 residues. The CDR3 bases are TGTGCCAGCAGCTTGGGCGGACTAGTGGTCAACTCCTACGAGCAGTACTTC. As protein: CASSLGGLVVNSYEQYF.

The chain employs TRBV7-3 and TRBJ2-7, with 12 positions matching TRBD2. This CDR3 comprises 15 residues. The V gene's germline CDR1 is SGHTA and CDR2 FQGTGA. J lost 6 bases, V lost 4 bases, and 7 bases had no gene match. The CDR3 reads CASSSGLAGRAEQYF. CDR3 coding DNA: TGTGCCAGCAGCTCCGGACTAGCGGGACGAGCCGAGCAGTACTTC.

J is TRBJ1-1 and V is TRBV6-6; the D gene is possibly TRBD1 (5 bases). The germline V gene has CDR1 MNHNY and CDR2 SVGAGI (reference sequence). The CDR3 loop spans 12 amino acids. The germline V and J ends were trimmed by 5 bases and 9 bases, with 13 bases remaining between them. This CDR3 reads CASSQGQGQAFF. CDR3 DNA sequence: TGTGCCAGCAGTCAAGGTCAGGGACAAGCTTTCTTT.

As DNA, the CDR3 is TGTGCCAGCTATAAGAGCGGGAGTGCAGATACGCAGTATTTT. Amino acid sequence: CASYKSGSADTQYF. V is TRBV6-1 and J is TRBJ2-3; TRBD2 aligns across 8 bases. The CDR3 totals 14 residues. Germline V gene data show CDR1 as MNHNS and CDR2 as SASEGT. The trim removed 8 bases at V and 4 bases at J, leaving 8 bases unmatched.

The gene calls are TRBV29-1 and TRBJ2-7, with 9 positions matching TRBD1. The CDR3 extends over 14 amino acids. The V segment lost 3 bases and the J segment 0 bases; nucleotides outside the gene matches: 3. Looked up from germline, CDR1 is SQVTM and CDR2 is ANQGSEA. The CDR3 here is CSVDGGQGSYEQYF. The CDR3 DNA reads TGCAGCGTTGATGGGGGACAGGGCTCCTACGAGCAGTACTTC.

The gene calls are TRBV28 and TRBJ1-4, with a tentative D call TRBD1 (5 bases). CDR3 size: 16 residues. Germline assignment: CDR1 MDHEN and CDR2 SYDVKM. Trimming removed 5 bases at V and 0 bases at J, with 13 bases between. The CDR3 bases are TGTGCCAGCAGTAAAAACCGAGGGGCAACTAATGAAAAACTGTTTTTT. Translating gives CASSKNRGATNEKLFF.

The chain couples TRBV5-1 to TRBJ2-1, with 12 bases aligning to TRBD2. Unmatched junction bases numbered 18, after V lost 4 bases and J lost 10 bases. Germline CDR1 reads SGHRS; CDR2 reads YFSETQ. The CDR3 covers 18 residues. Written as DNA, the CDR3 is TGCGCCAGCAGCCGGGCGGCTAGCGGGAGGGCTTCACTTGGGGAGCAGTTCTTC. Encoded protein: CASSRAASGRASLGEQFF.

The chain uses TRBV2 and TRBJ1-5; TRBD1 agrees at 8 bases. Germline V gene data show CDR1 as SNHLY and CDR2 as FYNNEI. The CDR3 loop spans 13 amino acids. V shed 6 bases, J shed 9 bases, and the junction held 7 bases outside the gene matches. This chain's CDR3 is CASRITGGSPQHF. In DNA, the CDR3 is TGTGCCAGCAGAATAACAGGGGGATCGCCCCAGCATTTT. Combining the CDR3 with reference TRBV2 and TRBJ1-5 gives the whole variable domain EPEVTQTPSHQVTQMGQEVILRCVPISNHLYFYWYRQILGQKVEFLVSFYNNEISEKSEIFDDQFSVERPDGSNFTLKIRSTKLEDSAMYFCASRITGGSPQHFGDGTRLSIL.

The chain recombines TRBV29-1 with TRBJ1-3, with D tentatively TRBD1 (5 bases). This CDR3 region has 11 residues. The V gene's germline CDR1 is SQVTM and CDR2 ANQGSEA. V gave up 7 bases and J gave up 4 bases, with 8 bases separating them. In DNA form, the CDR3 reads TGCAGCGGGACATCGGGAAACACCATATATTTT. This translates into CSGTSGNTIYF.

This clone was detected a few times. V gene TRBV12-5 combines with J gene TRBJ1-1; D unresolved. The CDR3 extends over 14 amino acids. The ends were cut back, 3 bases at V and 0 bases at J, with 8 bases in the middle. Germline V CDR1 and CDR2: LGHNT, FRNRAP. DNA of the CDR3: TGTGCTAGTGGTTTACGGGGAATGAACACTGAAGCTTTCTTT. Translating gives CASGLRGMNTEAFF.

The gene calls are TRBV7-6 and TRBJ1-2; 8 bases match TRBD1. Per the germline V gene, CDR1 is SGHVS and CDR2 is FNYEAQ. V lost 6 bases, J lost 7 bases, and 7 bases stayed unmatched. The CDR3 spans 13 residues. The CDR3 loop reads CASSPDRGSGYTF. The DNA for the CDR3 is TGTGCCAGCAGTCCAGACAGGGGTAGTGGCTACACCTTC.

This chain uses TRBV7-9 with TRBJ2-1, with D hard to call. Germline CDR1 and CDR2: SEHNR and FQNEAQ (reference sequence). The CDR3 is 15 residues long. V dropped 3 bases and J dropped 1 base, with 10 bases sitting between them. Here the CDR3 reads CASSLGSPSYNEQFF. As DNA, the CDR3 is TGTGCCAGCAGCTTGGGAAGCCCTTCCTACAATGAGCAGTTCTTC.

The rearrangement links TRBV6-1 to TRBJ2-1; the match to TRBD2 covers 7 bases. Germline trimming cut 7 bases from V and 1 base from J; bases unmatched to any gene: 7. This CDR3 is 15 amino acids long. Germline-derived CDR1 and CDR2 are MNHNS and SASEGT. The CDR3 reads CASTPTSNSYNEQFF. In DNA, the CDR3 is TGTGCCAGCACTCCGACTAGCAATTCCTACAATGAGCAGTTCTTC.

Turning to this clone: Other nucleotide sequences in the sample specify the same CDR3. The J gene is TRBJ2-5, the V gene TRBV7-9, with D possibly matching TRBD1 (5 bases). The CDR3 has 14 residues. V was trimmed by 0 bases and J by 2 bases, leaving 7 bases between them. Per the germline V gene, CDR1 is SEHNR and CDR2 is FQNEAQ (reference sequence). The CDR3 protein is CASSLAGAQETQYF. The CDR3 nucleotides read TGTGCCAGCAGCTTAGCAGGGGCTCAAGAGACCCAGTACTTC.

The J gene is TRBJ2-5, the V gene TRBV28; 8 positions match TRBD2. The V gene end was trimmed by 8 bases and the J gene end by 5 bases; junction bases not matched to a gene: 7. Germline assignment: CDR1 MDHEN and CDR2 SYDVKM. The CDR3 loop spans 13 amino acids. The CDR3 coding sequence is TGTGCCAGCTTGAGCGGGAGTTCGGAGACCCAGTACTTC. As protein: CASLSGSSETQYF.

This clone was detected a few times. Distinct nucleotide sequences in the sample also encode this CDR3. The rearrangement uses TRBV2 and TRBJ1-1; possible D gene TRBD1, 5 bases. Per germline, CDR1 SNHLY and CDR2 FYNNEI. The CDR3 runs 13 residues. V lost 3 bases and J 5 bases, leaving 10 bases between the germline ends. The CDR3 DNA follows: TGTGCCAGCAGTGACAGGGTGGGGACTGAAGCTTTCTTT. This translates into CASSDRVGTEAFF.

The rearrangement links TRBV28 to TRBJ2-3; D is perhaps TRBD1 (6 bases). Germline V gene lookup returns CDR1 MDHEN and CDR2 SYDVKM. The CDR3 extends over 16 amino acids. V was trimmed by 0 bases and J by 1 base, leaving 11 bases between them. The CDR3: CASSLWGDTGTDTQYF. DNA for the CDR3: TGTGCCAGCAGTTTATGGGGGGACACCGGCACAGATACGCAGTATTTT.

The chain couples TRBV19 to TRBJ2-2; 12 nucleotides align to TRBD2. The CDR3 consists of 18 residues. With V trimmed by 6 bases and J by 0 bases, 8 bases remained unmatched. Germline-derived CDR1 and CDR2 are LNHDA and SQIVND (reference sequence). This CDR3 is CASSVLLAGGPNTGELFF. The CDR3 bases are TGTGCCAGTAGCGTGCTACTAGCGGGAGGCCCGAACACCGGGGAGCTGTTTTTT.

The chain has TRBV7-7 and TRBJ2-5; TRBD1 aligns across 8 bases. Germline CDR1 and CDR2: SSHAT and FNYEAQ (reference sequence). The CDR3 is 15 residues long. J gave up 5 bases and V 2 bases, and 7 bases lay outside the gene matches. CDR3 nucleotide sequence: TGTGCCAGCAGCTTAACCGGACAGGGAATGGAGACCCAGTACTTC. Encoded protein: CASSLTGQGMETQYF.

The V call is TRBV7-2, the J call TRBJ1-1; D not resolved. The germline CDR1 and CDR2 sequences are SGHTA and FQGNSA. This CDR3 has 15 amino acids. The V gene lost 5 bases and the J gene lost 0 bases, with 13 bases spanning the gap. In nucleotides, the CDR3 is TGTGCCAGCAGCCGAGGCGGTCCCATGAACACTGAAGCTTTCTTT. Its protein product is CASSRGGPMNTEAFF.